The clone carrying this T cell receptor beta chain was detected only a few times. No antigen is known for it. J lost 2 bases, V lost 0 bases, and 10 bases had no gene match. The germline V gene has CDR1 SGDLS and CDR2 YYNGEE. This CDR3 comprises 17 residues. This specimen comes from a study of post-analysis software for immune sequencing data. The study, taken as a whole, reports: Controls showed lower frequencies than patients for five TRBV segments, and TRBV5-6, TRBV5-1 and TRBV20-1 were among these. Significantly lower normalized Chao1 diversity was seen in multiple sclerosis patients than in controls. Samples made in the same batch grouped tightly together by F measure.

Unique molecular identifiers were carried by the TCR beta cDNA libraries. The source material, roughly 0.9 to 11 million T cells, gave rise to about 500,000 cDNA molecules. TCRdb reprocessed the PCR reads with MiXCR, giving one entry per CDR3 protein. This sample has about 540,000 distinct CDR3 sequences; roughly 34% occur once, and the top ten carry 6%. The sequenced material came from blood. This clonotype was sampled from a girl under 18 with multiple sclerosis. The genes are TRBV9 and TRBJ2-7; 8 nucleotides match TRBD1. The CDR3 protein is CASSVGLMGQATYEQYF. Here the CDR3 DNA reads TGTGCCAGCAGCGTAGGGTTAATGGGACAGGCTACCTACGAGCAGTACTTC.